This paragraph covers one TCR beta chain sequence. Antigen: not known. This record comes from a study of monozygotic twins with inflammatory bowel disease. The study's findings and limits: Some repertoire variability may stem from patients' differing immunosuppressive treatments. Fewer shared clonotypes with others were found in IBD patients than in healthy twins, especially with disease activity. T cell subtypes were not distinguishable in this analysis. Compared with healthy co-twins, IBD patients showed reduced TCRbeta repertoire diversity by inverse Simpson.

TCRdb reprocessed the 5' RACE reads and keeps a single row for each CDR3 protein, giving no DNA. The listing records roughly 150,000 distinct CDR3 sequences. The sample taken for sequencing was blood. The sequence came from a human donor with ulcerative colitis or Crohn's disease, or a healthy co-twin of an affected twin (not recorded which).

The CDR3 here is CSARVTGTSYEQYF. The rearrangement joins TRBV20-1 to TRBJ2-7; the D call of TRBD1 rests on TCRdb alone, since no DNA is present to check it. This CDR3 has 14 amino acids. Germline loops: CDR1 DFQATT, CDR2 SNEGSKA (reference sequence).